Shown below are 26 T cell receptor beta chains from a single sample sequenced in a study of blood T cell repertoires in COVID-19. The method was immunoSEQ multiplex PCR; TCRdb's version includes in-frame clones alone and lacks a portion of them. The sample has about 140,000 clones; 87% are singletons. Sequencing was carried out using peripheral blood. These receptors were taken from a woman in her thirties or forties with acute or convalescent COVID-19.

V gene TRBV7-9 combines with J gene TRBJ1-6, with 7 bases matching TRBD1. This CDR3 region has 13 residues. Per the germline V gene, CDR1 is SEHNR and CDR2 is FQNEAQ (reference sequence). Trimming removed 5 bases from V and 9 bases from J; junction bases left unmatched: 4. CDR3 in DNA: TGTGCCAGCAGCCAGGGACAGTTTTCACCCCTCCACTTT. Its protein is CASSQGQFSPLHF.

The chain recombines TRBV4-1 with TRBJ2-1; 11 bases match TRBD2. J was trimmed by 1 base and V by 3 bases; bases with no gene match: 5. Per germline, CDR1 MGHRA and CDR2 YSYEKL. This CDR3 is 17 amino acids long. For the CDR3, the DNA is TGCGCCAGCAGCCACGAGGGACTAGCGGAGTCCTACAATGAGCAGTTCTTC. It yields the protein CASSHEGLAESYNEQFF.

CDR3 DNA sequence: TGTGCCAGCAGTGAATATCCGACCGGGCAGGGTGGATCCGGGGAGCTGTTTTTT. Translation: CASSEYPTGQGGSGELFF. The J gene is TRBJ2-2, the V gene TRBV25-1; TRBD1 might be the D (5 bases). The CDR3 length is 18 residues. The V end was cut by 0 bases, the J end by 6 bases, with 20 bases between. Germline V gene sequence: CDR1 MGHDK, CDR2 SYGVNS.

The chain uses TRBV28 and TRBJ1-5; D uncertain. V dropped 1 base and J dropped 6 bases, with 4 bases sitting between them. Germline CDR1 reads MDHEN; CDR2 reads SYDVKM. CDR3 size: 12 residues. The CDR3 bases are TGTGCCAGCAGTTTATTCGGTCAGCCCCAGCATTTT. Its translation: CASSLFGQPQHF.

On this clone: Different DNA sequences within this sample yield the same CDR3. The chain has TRBV21-1 and TRBJ1-5; TRBD1 is the table's D call and was not checked against the DNA. TRBV21-1 is labeled a pseudogene. The CDR3 loop spans 14 amino acids. The CDR3 bases are TGTGCCAGCAGCAATACAGGGGACCATCAGCCCCAGCATTTT. Its protein product is CASSNTGDHQPQHF.

The CDR3 region has the DNA TGTGCCAGCAGCTTAGGACAGAACCTGAACACTGAAGCTTTCTTT. Translated, it gives CASSLGQNLNTEAFF. The chain uses TRBV11-3 and TRBJ1-1; D possibly corresponds to TRBD1 (5 bases). V was pared by 1 base and J by 0 bases, with 9 bases between. The germline CDR1 and CDR2 sequences are SGHNT and YENEEA. The CDR3 extends over 15 amino acids.

The chain uses TRBV3-1 (or the pseudogene TRBV3-2) and TRBJ1-1, with 7 bases that match TRBD1. The V and J ends lost 3 bases and 2 bases, in that order; junction bases with no gene match: 3. This CDR3 is built from 14 residues. Germline CDR1 is LGHDT and CDR2 is YNNKEL (reference sequence). CDR3 region: CASSQTGINTEAFF. The CDR3 DNA follows: TGTGCCAGCAGCCAGACAGGGATCAACACTGAAGCTTTCTTT.

The chain links TRBV20-1 to TRBJ2-1, with 8 nucleotides matching TRBD2. CDR3 size: 14 residues. In germline, CDR1 is DFQATT, CDR2 SNEGSKA (reference sequence). With 3 bases clipped from V and 7 bases from J, the junction kept 8 bases outside the gene matches. CDR3 protein: CSASRLAGKNEQFF. The CDR3 DNA follows: TGCAGTGCTAGTCGGTTAGCGGGAAAGAATGAGCAGTTCTTC.

The rearrangement links TRBV12-3 or TRBV12-4 to TRBJ1-5, with TRBD1 identical over 8 bases. With 5 bases clipped from V and 7 bases from J, the junction kept 4 bases outside the gene matches. The CDR3 spans 13 residues. DNA of the CDR3: TGTGCCAGCAGTCCACAGGGGGTGCAGCCCCAGCATTTT. Translation: CASSPQGVQPQHF.

V is TRBV2 and J is TRBJ1-1, with D maybe TRBD1 (5 bases). The CDR3 is 14 residues long. V was cut by 2 bases and J by 7 bases, with 14 bases left in between. The germline CDR1 and CDR2 sequences are SNHLY and FYNNEI. CDR3 sequence reads: CASSENRLRGEAFF. CDR3 sequence (DNA): TGTGCCAGCAGTGAAAACAGGCTAAGAGGTGAAGCTTTCTTT.

CDR3 loop: CASSWRRRDSPLHF. CDR3 sequence (DNA): TGTGCCAGCAGCTGGCGCCGGAGGGATTCACCCCTCCACTTT. The chain carries TRBV7-2 and TRBJ1-6, with D unresolved. This CDR3 spans 14 amino acids. Trimming cost V 4 bases and J 8 bases, with 12 bases left between them. CDR1 and CDR2 from the germline V gene are SGHTA and FQGNSA.

The rearrangement joins TRBV5-4 to TRBJ2-1; D possibly corresponds to TRBD2 (5 bases). Germline V lookup: CDR1 SGHNT, CDR2 YYREEE (reference sequence). CDR3 length equals 11 residues. The V end was cut by 1 base, the J end by 9 bases, with 5 bases between. CDR3 region: CASSLSGEQFF. Here the CDR3 DNA reads TGTGCCAGCAGCTTGAGCGGTGAGCAGTTCTTC. Complete variable domain (other parts from reference TRBV5-4 and TRBJ2-1): ETGVTQSPTHLIKTRGQQVTLRCSSQSGHNTVSWYQQALGQGPQFIFQYYREEENGRGNFPPRFSGLQFPNYSSELNVNALELDDSALYLCASSLSGEQFFGPGTRLTVL.

This chain connects TRBV10-3 to TRBJ2-6, with D uncertain. Trimming took 8 bases from V and 4 from J, leaving 9 bases between them. The CDR3 has 13 amino acids. In germline, CDR1 is ENHRY, CDR2 SYGVKD. CDR3: CAIGRVGANVLTF. CDR3 sequence (DNA): TGTGCCATCGGCCGGGTAGGGGCCAACGTCCTGACTTTC.

This chain joins TRBV5-8 and TRBJ1-1; tentatively, D is TRBD1 (6 bases). The CDR3 extends over 13 amino acids. Per germline, CDR1 SGHTS and CDR2 YDEGEE. V was shortened by 2 bases and J by 4 bases, with 9 bases between the two germline ends. This CDR3 is CASSFQGSTEAFF. In DNA, the CDR3 is TGTGCCAGCAGCTTTCAGGGGAGCACTGAAGCTTTCTTT.

J is TRBJ1-4 and V is TRBV10-3; 7 bases line up with TRBD1. Germline V CDR1 and CDR2: ENHRY, SYGVKD. With 5 bases clipped from V and 7 bases from J, the junction kept 13 bases outside the gene matches. This CDR3 is built from 16 residues. The CDR3 spells CAISPSTGTAPEKLFF. CDR3 sequence (DNA): TGTGCCATCAGTCCCTCAACCGGGACAGCCCCTGAAAAACTGTTTTTT.

The rearrangement links TRBV12-3 or TRBV12-4 to TRBJ1-1; D is ambiguous. The CDR3 consists of 13 residues. V lost 5 bases and J lost 3, with 10 bases in between. The CDR3: CASSAEADTEAFF. The CDR3 nucleotides read TGTGCCAGCAGTGCCGAGGCGGACACTGAAGCTTTCTTT.

The chain combines TRBV4-2 with TRBJ2-7; D perhaps matches TRBD1 (5 bases). The CDR3 has 16 amino acids. V lost 1 base to trimming and J lost 2 bases, with 15 bases between them. Germline CDR1 is LGHNA and CDR2 is YNFKEQ. CDR3 sequence reads: CASSQGFETAAYEQYF. The CDR3 DNA sequence: TGTGCCAGCAGCCAAGGATTTGAGACAGCCGCCTACGAGCAGTACTTC.

The rearrangement joins TRBV5-1 to TRBJ1-2; TRBD1 agrees at 7 bases. Germline assignment: CDR1 SGHRS and CDR2 YFSETQ. V was clipped by 0 bases and J by 1 base; unmatched bases: 6. This CDR3 has 16 amino acids. The CDR3, as DNA: TGCGCCAGCAGCTTGGGTGGAAGGGGGCGTAACTATGGCTACACCTTC. This codes for CASSLGGRGRNYGYTF.

The rearrangement joins TRBV29-1 to TRBJ1-2; no clear D. Germline CDR1 and CDR2: SQVTM and ANQGSEA. CDR3 length: 13 amino acids. The V and J ends lost 0 bases and 2 bases respectively, with 7 bases between them. The CDR3 region is CSVEDGENYGYTF. CDR3 bases: TGCAGCGTTGAAGATGGAGAGAACTATGGCTACACCTTC.

The rearrangement joins TRBV6-6 to TRBJ1-1; D might be TRBD1 (6 bases). CDR3 length equals 14 residues. The V end was cut by 5 bases, the J end by 0 bases, with 10 bases between. Germline lookup yields CDR1 MNHNY and CDR2 SVGAGI (reference sequence). CDR3 nucleotides: TGTGCCAGCAGTCCAGACAGGCTGAACACTGAAGCTTTCTTT. Protein sequence: CASSPDRLNTEAFF.

The genes are TRBV28 and TRBJ1-2; D unclear. The CDR3 has 11 amino acids. Per germline, CDR1 MDHEN and CDR2 SYDVKM. V was pared by 6 bases and J by 2 bases, with 4 bases between. The DNA of the CDR3 is TGTGCCAGCAGCCTCAACTATGGCTACACCTTC. It codes for CASSLNYGYTF.

This clone was counted only a few times. This CDR3 is CASSFDPQGETQYF. CDR3 DNA sequence: TGTGCCAGCAGCTTTGATCCTCAGGGGGAGACCCAGTACTTC. The chain recombines TRBV5-8 with TRBJ2-5, with D perhaps matching TRBD1 (6 bases). Germline lookup yields CDR1 SGHTS and CDR2 YDEGEE. This CDR3 is built from 14 residues. Between the trimmed V and J ends, which lost 2 bases and 5 bases, there was a span of 13 bases.

This clone was seen only once. The chain has TRBV7-9 and TRBJ1-2; D gene uncertain. Looked up from germline, CDR1 is SEHNR and CDR2 is FQNEAQ (reference sequence). The V gene lost 4 bases and the J gene lost 8 bases, with 23 bases spanning the gap. The CDR3 is made up of 16 amino acids. In DNA form, the CDR3 reads TGTGCCAGCAGCTCTAGCAACGGTTGGCAGGAGAAGGGCTACACCTTC. Amino acids: CASSSSNGWQEKGYTF.

The chain has TRBV10-2 and TRBJ2-1; TRBD2 agrees at 10 bases. V shed 3 bases, J shed 8 bases, and the junction held 13 bases outside the gene matches. This CDR3 is built from 17 residues. Germline V CDR1 and CDR2: WSHSY, SAAADI. CDR3 nucleotides: TGCGCCAGCAGTGAAGGGAGCGGGGGGGCCCAGTTAGATGAGCAGTTCTTC. Protein product: CASSEGSGGAQLDEQFF.

The gene calls are TRBV29-1 and TRBJ1-2, with 7 bases lining up with TRBD1. The CDR3 is 12 residues long. Trimming took 4 bases from V and 7 from J; bases not matched to a gene: 6. Germline CDR1 SQVTM, CDR2 ANQGSEA. The DNA for the CDR3 is TGCAGCGTTGCAGAGGGGGCGAGTGGCTACACCTTC. This encodes CSVAEGASGYTF.

The V call is TRBV5-5, the J call TRBJ1-5, with 11 bases fitting TRBD1. This CDR3 has 15 amino acids. The J segment lost 6 bases and the V segment lost 2 bases, leaving 4 bases of the junction unmatched. CDR1 is SGHKS and CDR2 is YYEKEE in the germline V gene (reference sequence). The CDR3 DNA sequence: TGTGCCAGCAGCTTATGGGGACAGGGGGTTCAGCCCCAGCATTTT. It codes for CASSLWGQGVQPQHF.